These 31 T cell receptor beta chains originate from one sample sequenced in a study of blood T cells in healthy people across ages. For the second PCR, which ran for roughly 7 to 11 cycles, a sample-barcoded 5' primer and a J-beta primer mix were used. MiXCR was run by TCRdb on the 5' RACE reads, yielding one entry per CDR3 protein. The top ten clones hold roughly 30% of a sample with around 320,000 distinct CDR3 sequences, 27% of them seen once. Sample: blood. Receptor source: an older woman in good health.

Ten or more counts support this clonotype. This chain links TRBV29-1 with TRBJ2-5; 11 nucleotides agree with TRBD2. The CDR3 is 13 amino acids. Germline CDR1 reads SQVTM; CDR2 reads ANQGSEA. Losses at the gene ends were 8 bases for V and 4 bases for J; bases not matched to a gene: 6. The CDR3 sequence is CSCGGTSGETQYF. CDR3 sequence (DNA): TGCAGCTGTGGCGGGACTAGCGGAGAGACCCAGTACTTC.

The chain links TRBV6-2 or TRBV6-3 to TRBJ2-7; perhaps D is TRBD1 or TRBD2 (5 bases each). The CDR3 extends over 14 amino acids. V lost 6 bases to trimming and J lost 3 bases, with 15 bases between them. The V gene's germline CDR1 is MNHEY and CDR2 SVGEGT. CDR3 nucleotides: TGTGCCAGCAGGACAACCGGGACCAACTACGAGCAGTACTTC. Protein sequence: CASRTTGTNYEQYF.

This clonotype was seen a handful of times. V gene TRBV10-3 combines with J gene TRBJ1-1, with D possibly being TRBD1 (5 bases). Trimming pared 10 bases from V and 1 base from J, leaving 13 bases between. The CDR3 length is 13 residues. Per the germline V gene, CDR1 is ENHRY and CDR2 is SYGVKD. Written as DNA, the CDR3 is TGTGCCACCAGGGTCTTGGAGAACACTGAAGCTTTCTTT. Translating gives CATRVLENTEAFF.

This clonotype was recorded a few times. J is TRBJ2-1 and V is TRBV3-1; 7 bases match TRBD1. The V gene end was trimmed by 4 bases and the J gene end by 5 bases; junction bases not matched to a gene: 5. The CDR3 totals 14 residues. Germline V gene sequence: CDR1 LGHDT, CDR2 YNNKEL (reference sequence). DNA for the CDR3: TGTGCCAGCAGCCCAACCGGGACAGACAATGAGCAGTTCTTC. Translation: CASSPTGTDNEQFF.

With regard to this clonotype: Just one base apart from a much larger clone, this may be a read error. V is TRBV10-3 and J is TRBJ2-5, with 7 nucleotides matching TRBD1. The CDR3 length is 14 residues. Germline lookup yields CDR1 ENHRY and CDR2 SYGVKD. In nucleotides, the CDR3 is TGTGCCGTCAGCTCGGGACAGATGTGGGAGACCCAGTACTTC. Amino acid sequence: CAVSSGQMWETQYF.

The J gene is TRBJ1-2, the V gene TRBV3-1; D remains unclear. CDR1 and CDR2 from the germline V gene are LGHDT and YNNKEL (reference sequence). V was cut by 2 bases and J by 6 bases, with 13 bases left in between. The CDR3 sequence is 14 residues long. CDR3 amino acids: CASSQLDPGNGYTF. The DNA for the CDR3 is TGTGCCAGCAGCCAACTGGATCCGGGGAATGGCTACACCTTC. Filled out from reference TRBV3-1 and TRBJ1-2, the complete variable domain reads DTAVSQTPKYLVTQMGNDKSIKCEQNLGHDTMYWYKQDSKKFLKIMFSYNNKELIINETVPNRFSPKSPDKAHLNLHINSLELGDSAVYFCASSQLDPGNGYTFGSGTRLTVV.

The CDR3 is CATTPLAIAYEQYF. In DNA form, the CDR3 reads TGTGCCACCACGCCACTAGCGATTGCCTACGAGCAGTACTTC. The V gene is TRBV12-3 or TRBV12-4, the J gene TRBJ2-7, with 7 bases aligning to TRBD2. This CDR3 is 14 amino acids long. J was trimmed by 2 bases and V by 10 bases; bases with no gene match: 11.

The chain uses TRBV20-1 and TRBJ2-1; the match to TRBD1 covers 11 bases. CDR3 size: 14 residues. Germline assignment: CDR1 DFQATT and CDR2 SNEGSKA (reference sequence). The J segment lost 1 base and the V segment lost 6 bases, leaving 2 bases of the junction unmatched. DNA of the CDR3: TGCAGTGCCCGGGACAGGGGGTCCTACAATGAGCAGTTCTTC. It is translated as CSARDRGSYNEQFF.

This rearrangement joins TRBV2 to TRBJ2-2, with TRBD2 identical over 7 bases. The V gene's germline CDR1 is SNHLY and CDR2 FYNNEI. The CDR3 runs 16 residues. The V gene end was trimmed by 3 bases and the J gene end by 1 base; junction bases not matched to a gene: 5. The DNA of the CDR3 is TGTGCCAGCAGTGATCTTTCTAGCGGGAACACCGGGGAGCTGTTTTTT. Its translation: CASSDLSSGNTGELFF.

This clonotype was counted many times. This rearrangement joins TRBV5-5 to TRBJ1-5; D gene ambiguous. Germline V gene sequence: CDR1 SGHKS, CDR2 YYEKEE (reference sequence). The CDR3 runs to 13 residues. Trimming cost V 0 bases and J 7 bases, with 8 bases left between them. CDR3 amino acids: CASSLDEVQPQHF. CDR3 bases: TGTGCCAGCAGCTTGGATGAGGTCCAGCCCCAGCATTTT.

This chain joins TRBV7-2 and TRBJ2-2; D ambiguous. Per the germline V gene, CDR1 is SGHTA and CDR2 is FQGNSA. V shed 1 base and J shed 8 bases, with 11 bases lying between them. This CDR3 is built from 14 residues. The chain's CDR3 is CTSSLVRSLGELFF. The CDR3 coding sequence is TGTACCAGCAGCTTAGTTAGGTCGTTAGGGGAGCTGTTTTTT.

The CDR3 is CASSHRDRERETQYF. CDR3 nucleotide sequence: TGTGCCAGCAGTCACCGGGACAGGGAACGAGAGACCCAGTACTTC. The chain has TRBV6-2 or TRBV6-3 and TRBJ2-5; 9 bases are a match to TRBD1. CDR3 length: 15 amino acids. The ends lost 5 bases at V and 4 bases at J; junction bases unmatched: 8. The germline V gene has CDR1 MNHEY and CDR2 SVGEGT.

Notes on this clonotype: A much larger clone differs from this one at a single base, so this may be a read error. The rearrangement links TRBV5-1 to TRBJ1-1; the D gene is possibly TRBD1 (5 bases). This CDR3 is 14 amino acids long. The ends were cut back, 3 bases at V and 1 base at J, with 10 bases in the middle. Germline V lookup: CDR1 SGHRS, CDR2 YFSETQ. The CDR3 DNA follows: TGCGCCAGCAGCTACGACAGCCCGAACACTGAAGCTTTCTTT. Translated: CASSYDSPNTEAFF.

The chain joins TRBV5-1 to TRBJ2-5; the match to TRBD2 covers 13 bases. This CDR3 has 16 amino acids. Trimming cost V 4 bases and J 3 bases; bases outside gene matches: 6. Germline loops: CDR1 SGHRS, CDR2 YFSETQ. Written as DNA, the CDR3 is TGCGCCAGCAGCAGATCCGGACTAGCGGGGGAAGAGACCCAGTACTTC. Translating it yields CASSRSGLAGEETQYF.

V gene TRBV28 combines with J gene TRBJ1-5; D is ambiguous. The V end lost 8 bases, the J end lost 0 bases, and 11 bases lay between the germline ends. CDR1 and CDR2 from the germline V gene are MDHEN and SYDVKM. The CDR3 covers 14 residues. The chain's CDR3 is CASYGSYSNQPQHF. The CDR3 DNA reads as TGTGCCAGCTACGGCTCATATAGCAATCAGCCCCAGCATTTT.

This clonotype was seen ten or more times. The V gene is TRBV29-1, the J gene TRBJ2-1; no definite D call. This CDR3 spans 11 amino acids. V was pared by 4 bases and J by 4 bases, with 5 bases between. Germline V gene lookup returns CDR1 SQVTM and CDR2 ANQGSEA. CDR3 protein: CSVVPYNEQFF. CDR3 DNA: TGCAGCGTTGTACCTTACAATGAGCAGTTCTTC.

This clonotype was observed a few times. The rearrangement joins TRBV14 to TRBJ2-7; the D call may be TRBD1 or TRBD2 (5 bases each). The J call may be faulty, since TRBJ2-5 better matches the DNA end. Germline V gene data show CDR1 as SGHDN and CDR2 as FVKESK. The CDR3 is 14 residues long. The CDR3: CASSRGVGAETQYF. The CDR3 region has the DNA TGTGCCAGCAGCCGAGGGGTGGGAGCGGAGACCCAGTACTTC.

This clonotype was observed a few times. This chain links TRBV19 with TRBJ1-2, with D perhaps matching TRBD1 (5 bases). Looked up from germline, CDR1 is LNHDA and CDR2 is SQIVND (reference sequence). The V end lost 7 bases, the J end lost 5 bases, and 11 bases lay between the germline ends. The CDR3 covers 12 residues. This chain's CDR3 is CASTGDRYGYTF. The CDR3 coding sequence is TGTGCCAGTACCGGGGACCGGTATGGCTACACCTTC.

This clonotype was found many times. This chain uses TRBV7-9 with TRBJ1-2; D call uncertain. The germline V gene encodes CDR1 SEHNR and CDR2 FQNEAQ (reference sequence). The CDR3 is 15 amino acids. Trimming shortened V by 0 bases and J by 3 bases, and 11 bases separated the two germline ends. CDR3 sequence: CASSLASGRYYGYTF. The DNA of the CDR3 is TGTGCCAGCAGCTTAGCGTCCGGGAGATACTATGGCTACACCTTC.

The CDR3 loop is CASSFGTGDSPLHF. In DNA form, the CDR3 reads TGTGCCAGCAGTTTCGGGACAGGGGATTCACCCCTCCACTTT. The V and J genes are TRBV27 and TRBJ1-6, with TRBD1 matching 10 bases. There are 14 residues in the CDR3. J gave up 8 bases and V 3 bases, and 1 base lay outside the gene matches. Germline CDR1 is MNHEY and CDR2 is SMNVEV (reference sequence).

The rearrangement joins TRBV28 to TRBJ2-1; TRBD2 aligns across 7 bases. V was clipped by 2 bases and J by 4 bases; unmatched bases: 8. This CDR3 region has 16 residues. CDR1 is MDHEN, CDR2 SYDVKM, per germline. The CDR3 here is CASSLMGEGRYNEQFF. Here the CDR3 DNA reads TGTGCCAGCAGTTTAATGGGGGAGGGGCGATACAATGAGCAGTTCTTC.

This clonotype was seen more than once but under ten times. The rearrangement uses TRBV7-8 and TRBJ1-4; 12 nucleotides line up with TRBD1. J was trimmed by 7 bases and V by 5 bases; bases with no gene match: 2. The germline gives CDR1 SGHVS, CDR2 FQNEAQ. The CDR3 is made up of 14 amino acids. The CDR3 sequence: CASSRDRGLEKLFF. The CDR3 coding sequence is TGTGCCAGCAGCCGGGACAGGGGGCTTGAAAAACTGTTTTTT.

A word on this clonotype: Mismatch with germline at one junction end may stem from a read error. CDR3 in amino acids: CASSYLESYEQYF. CDR3 nucleotides: TGTGCCAGCAGTTACCTTGAATCCTACGAACAGTACTTC. The chain is built from TRBV6-6 and TRBJ2-7; D ambiguous. The CDR3 runs 13 residues. CDR1 is MNHNY, CDR2 SVGAGI, per germline (reference sequence).

This clonotype came up a few times. The V and J genes are TRBV29-1 and TRBJ2-5, with a tentative D call TRBD2 (6 bases). The J call may be wrong; the DNA end is better matched by TRBJ2-7. CDR1 and CDR2 from the germline V gene are SQVTM and ANQGSEA. This CDR3 spans 12 amino acids. CDR3: CSVRRAGNEQYF. CDR3 DNA: TGCAGCGTTCGTCGAGCGGGCAACGAGCAGTACTTC.

This clonotype was seen a handful of times. This chain joins TRBV28 and TRBJ2-3; D not certain. Deletions cut 4 bases from V and 6 bases from J, with 11 bases between. Germline V gene data show CDR1 as MDHEN and CDR2 as SYDVKM. This CDR3 contains 13 residues. In DNA, the CDR3 is TGTGCCAGCAGTTCGCACGAGGTGGATACGCAGTATTTT. Translating gives CASSSHEVDTQYF.

Turning to this clonotype: Germline is not matched at one junction end, which may reflect a read error. The chain is built from TRBV4-1 and TRBJ1-6; D may be TRBD1 (6 bases). Per the germline V gene, CDR1 is MGHRA and CDR2 is YSYEKL. The CDR3 runs to 17 residues. The CDR3 bases are TGCGCCGGCAGCCAATTCCCACAGGGAGCATATAATTCACCCCTCCACTTT. Amino acid sequence: CAGSQFPQGAYNSPLHF.

The gene calls are TRBV7-2 and TRBJ2-7; D is tentatively TRBD1 or TRBD2 (5 bases each). The CDR3 has 15 residues. Per the germline V gene, CDR1 is SGHTA and CDR2 is FQGNSA. Trimming took 3 bases from V and 0 from J, leaving 12 bases between them. The CDR3 protein is CASSFGAKPSYEQYF. CDR3 nucleotides: TGTGCCAGCAGCTTCGGGGCGAAGCCCTCCTACGAGCAGTACTTC. Looking up the rest from reference TRBV7-2 and TRBJ2-7 gives the full variable domain: GAGVSQSPSNKVTEKGKDVELRCDPISGHTALYWYRQSLGQGLEFLIYFQGNSAPDKSGLPSDRFSAERTGGSVSTLTIQRTQQEDSAVYLCASSFGAKPSYEQYFGPGTRLTVT.

The gene calls are TRBV5-5 and TRBJ2-3; D perhaps matches TRBD2 (5 bases). Germline-derived CDR1 and CDR2 are SGHKS and YYEKEE (reference sequence). The CDR3 runs 16 residues. V lost 5 bases to trimming and J lost 2 bases, with 18 bases between them. CDR3 DNA sequence: TGTGCCAGCAGTCTCTTTGGAGGTACCGTCACAGATACGCAGTATTTT. Residues: CASSLFGGTVTDTQYF.

This clonotype has more than one count but fewer than ten. V is TRBV6-1 and J is TRBJ1-4; no clear D gene. The CDR3 loop spans 13 amino acids. CDR1 is MNHNS and CDR2 is SASEGT in the germline V gene. The V end was cut by 11 bases, the J end by 3 bases, with 13 bases between. The DNA of the CDR3 is TGTGCCGGGCCTGGCGGGTCTAATGAAAAACTGTTTTTT. It encodes CAGPGGSNEKLFF.

This clonotype was detected once. A much larger clone differs by one base, so this may be a read error. This chain uses TRBV29-1 with TRBJ2-7; D assignment may be TRBD1 or TRBD2 (5 bases each). V was trimmed by 7 bases and J by 6 bases, leaving 19 bases between them. The germline CDR1 and CDR2 sequences are SQVTM and ANQGSEA. The CDR3 length is 13 residues. The CDR3 sequence: CSAYRGVDGEQYF. In nucleotides, the CDR3 is TGCAGCGCTTACCGGGGCGTTGACGGCGAGCAGTACTTC.

The chain employs TRBV2 and TRBJ2-5; D call uncertain. The CDR3 has 12 residues. From germline, CDR1 is SNHLY and CDR2 FYNNEI. The ends were cut back, 5 bases at V and 4 bases at J, with 8 bases in the middle. CDR3 DNA: TGTGCCAGCAGTAGGACGGGAGAGACCCAGTACTTC. As protein: CASSRTGETQYF.